The rows below give T cell receptor beta chains drawn from one sample of a study of blood T cell repertoires in COVID-19. Some clones are missing from TCRdb's copy, which holds only in-frame ones; the method was immunoSEQ multiplex PCR. The sample shows about 200,000 clones, 82% of them seen only once. Sequencing was carried out using peripheral blood. The receptors come from a woman aged 60-75 years with COVID-19, enrolled during active disease. CDR3s include the opening cysteine and the closing phenylalanine or tryptophan. The D gene is left open where the match is weak. Clone size is shown for a subset of rows, as once, few, many or a class of expanded clone.

J	V	D	size	CDR3	DNA
TRBJ2-3	TRBV9	TRBD2	NA	CASSVMAGGAGPDTQYF	TGTGCCAGCAGCGTAATGGCCGGGGGGGCGGGCCCAGATACGCAGTATTTT
TRBJ1-1	TRBV18	TRBD1	NA	CASSGTAEGITEAFF	TGTGCCAGCTCGGGGACAGCCGAGGGAATCACTGAAGCTTTCTTT
TRBJ1-1	TRBV29-1	TRBD1	NA	CSAPRGTERGDTEAFF	TGCAGCGCCCCCCGAGGGACAGAAAGAGGGGACACTGAAGCTTTCTTT
TRBJ1-1	TRBV5-1	NA	few	CASNGGGLNTEAFF	TGCGCCAGCAACGGTGGCGGATTGAACACTGAAGCTTTCTTT
TRBJ2-6	TRBV3-1/TRBV3-2	NA	NA	CASSLLSQGLVDGANVLTF	TGTGCCAGCAGCCTCTTATCGCAGGGGTTAGTAGATGGGGCCAACGTCCTGACTTTC
TRBJ2-4	TRBV15	NA	many	CATSRDLVVEYALLAKNIQYF	TGTGCCACCAGCAGAGATTTGGTGGTGGAGTATGCCCTTTTAGCCAAAAACATTCAGTACTTC
TRBJ1-1	TRBV7-8	TRBD1	once	CASSHPRGRGPGIEGEAFF	TGTGCCAGCAGCCATCCCAGGGGCAGGGGGCCCGGGATTGAGGGTGAAGCTTTCTTT
TRBJ1-2	TRBV5-6	NA	once	CASSSSQAGDYGYTF	TGTGCCAGCAGCTCGAGTCAGGCCGGGGACTATGGCTACACCTTC
TRBJ1-6	TRBV5-6	NA	NA	CASSLGGHHNSPLHF	TGTGCCAGCAGCTTGGGGGGACACCATAATTCACCCCTCCACTTT
TRBJ2-5	TRBV24-1	TRBD1	NA	CATSDSRKGGQVGETQYF	TGTGCCACCAGTGATTCCCGAAAGGGGGGACAGGTTGGAGAGACCCAGTACTTC
TRBJ1-2	TRBV5-1	NA	NA	CASSPQPHAVYYGYTF	TGCGCCAGCAGCCCCCAACCACACGCGGTTTACTATGGCTACACCTTC
TRBJ1-1	TRBV7-2	NA	NA	CASSSYRENTEAFF	TGTGCCAGCAGCTCATACAGGGAGAACACTGAAGCTTTCTTT
TRBJ2-3	TRBV7-9	TRBD2	NA	CASSLEPHGGLNTDTQYF	TGTGCCAGCAGCTTAGAACCCCACGGGGGGTTAAACACAGATACGCAGTACTTT
TRBJ1-5	TRBV15	NA	NA	CATSRDGAVNQPQHF	TGTGCCACCAGCAGAGATGGAGCAGTAAATCAGCCCCAGCATTTT
TRBJ1-4	TRBV7-9	NA	NA	CASSPRGAGDGEKLFF	TGTGCCAGCAGCCCCAGAGGGGCAGGGGATGGTGAAAAACTGTTTTTT
TRBJ1-3	TRBV18	TRBD1	NA	CASSPGSTGRGNTIYF	TGTGCCAGCTCACCCGGATCGACAGGGAGGGGAAACACCATATATTTT
TRBJ2-3	TRBV4-1	TRBD2	NA	CASSQGEIAGGSDTQYF	TGCGCCAGCAGCCAAGGGGAGATAGCGGGGGGTTCAGATACGCAGTATTTT
TRBJ1-1	TRBV5-1	TRBD1	NA	CASSSGTGPGSNTEAFF	TGCGCCAGCAGCTCGGGGACAGGGCCTGGTTCGAACACTGAAGCTTTCTTT
TRBJ2-3	TRBV29-1	NA	NA	CSALDPGVTDTQYF	TGCAGCGCCCTCGACCCGGGAGTCACAGATACGCAGTATTTT
TRBJ2-5	TRBV6-1	TRBD2	NA	CASSDPKPGGGETQYF	TGTGCCAGCAGTGACCCGAAGCCGGGGGGAGGTGAGACCCAGTACTTC
TRBJ2-1	TRBV18	NA	once	CASSPREYEQFF	TGTGCCAGCTCACCACGAGAGTATGAGCAGTTCTTC
TRBJ1-1	TRBV2	NA	NA	CASRTSRGNTEAFF	TGTGCCAGCCGGACGAGCAGGGGGAACACTGAAGCTTTCTTT
TRBJ1-5	TRBV27	NA	once	CASSLFYSNQPQHF	TGTGCCAGCAGTCTATTCTATAGCAATCAGCCCCAGCATTTT
TRBJ1-2	TRBV3-1/TRBV3-2	TRBD1	NA	CASSQTATGGYGYTF	TGTGCCAGCAGCCAAACAGCGACAGGGGGCTATGGCTACACCTTC
TRBJ2-2	TRBV28	TRBD2	NA	CASSLTGTSIAGELFF	TGTGCCAGCAGTTTAACGGGGACTAGCATAGCCGGGGAGCTGTTTTTT
TRBJ1-6	TRBV10-3	TRBD1	NA	CAISRGHSPLHF	TGTGCCATTAGCAGGGGGCATTCACCCCTCCACTTT
TRBJ1-1	TRBV6-2/TRBV6-3	NA	NA	CASSLQSGQGTEAFF	TGTGCCAGCAGTCTCCAATCAGGGCAGGGCACTGAAGCTTTCTTT
TRBJ2-7	TRBV7-2	TRBD2	few	CASSLGAGGPDEQYF	TGTGCCAGCAGCTTGGGAGCGGGAGGGCCCGACGAGCAGTACTTC
TRBJ1-1	TRBV28	NA	NA	CASRFAGMNTEAFF	TGTGCCAGCCGATTCGCAGGGATGAACACTGAAGCTTTCTTT
TRBJ2-1	TRBV5-4	NA	NA	CASSLLTSSYNEQFF	TGTGCCAGCAGCTTGCTCACGAGCTCCTACAATGAGCAGTTCTTC
TRBJ2-1	TRBV5-4	NA	NA	CASSLRAGVVNEQFF	TGTGCCAGCAGCTTGCGGGCAGGGGTGGTCAATGAGCAGTTCTTC
TRBJ2-5	TRBV11-2	NA	NA	CASRTEETQYF	TGTGCCAGCAGGACAGAAGAGACCCAGTACTTC
TRBJ2-7	TRBV4-2	TRBD2	NA	CASSQEPSGAYEQYF	TGTGCCAGCAGCCAAGAGCCTAGCGGGGCCTACGAGCAGTACTTC
TRBJ2-5	TRBV19	TRBD1	NA	CASRQGLRETQYF	TGTGCCAGTAGACAGGGGTTAAGAGAGACCCAGTACTTC
TRBJ2-1	TRBV28	NA	NA	CASRRTNRGEQFF	TGTGCCAGCAGACGGACTAATCGCGGTGAGCAGTTCTTC
TRBJ2-3	TRBV5-4	NA	NA	CASSLGAGVMTDTQYF	TGTGCCAGCAGCTTGGGGGCAGGGGTGATGACAGATACGCAGTATTTT
TRBJ1-6	TRBV27	NA	NA	CASRRGQEDSPLHF	TGTGCCAGCAGGCGGGGCCAGGAAGATTCACCCCTCCACTTT
TRBJ1-6	TRBV5-4	TRBD1	NA	CASSSRQGQDSPLHF	TGTGCCAGCAGCTCCCGACAGGGACAAGATTCACCCCTCCACTTT
TRBJ1-2	TRBV28	NA	NA	CASSLSRVGGYTF	TGTGCCAGCAGTTTATCCAGGGTGGGTGGCTACACCTTC
TRBJ1-2	TRBV19	TRBD1	NA	CASSIEGTEIYGYTF	TGTGCCAGTAGTATAGAGGGGACAGAGATCTATGGCTACACCTTC
TRBJ2-7	TRBV10-3	TRBD1	NA	CAISEFGGTGGEQYF	TGTGCCATCAGTGAGTTTGGAGGGACAGGGGGCGAGCAGTACTTC